This TCR beta chain was documented in a study of blood T cell repertoires in COVID-19. This CDR3 is built from 15 residues. The V gene lost 1 base and the J gene lost 0 bases, with 10 bases spanning the gap. Germline-derived CDR1 and CDR2 are SGHRS and YFSETQ. The protocol was immunoSEQ multiplex PCR, while the TCRdb copy is restricted to in-frame clones and leaves out a portion. The repertoire holds about 300,000 clones, with about 85% as singletons. The sequenced material came from PBMCs or T cells enriched from blood (not recorded which). The rearrangement joins TRBV5-1 to TRBJ1-1; D gene unclear. The origin of this receptor is a woman between 25 and 40 years old who had recovered from COVID-19. CDR3 in amino acids: CASSLTPGMNTEAFF. In DNA form, the CDR3 reads TGCGCCAGCAGCTTGACTCCAGGAATGAACACTGAAGCTTTCTTT.